This T cell receptor (beta chain) was captured by sequencing in a study of cytomegalovirus exposure and HLA in healthy donors. PCR involved 60 Vbeta and 13 Jbeta primers. TCRdb's table, derived via immunoSEQ multiplex PCR, lists solely in-frame clones and lacks some. Of about 120,000 clones listed, roughly 70% are singletons. V was clipped by 7 bases and J by 4 bases; unmatched bases: 7. Germline CDR1 and CDR2: SQVTM and ANQGSEA. The CDR3 totals 13 residues. This chain uses TRBV29-1 with TRBJ2-7, with 10 bases lining up with TRBD1. The TCR was taken from a woman under 30 in good health and CMV-seronegative. Sequencing was carried out using PBMCs. CDR3 loop: CSARQGATYEQYF. The DNA of the CDR3 is TGCAGCGCCCGACAGGGGGCGACATACGAGCAGTACTTC.